This T cell receptor beta chain was observed in a study of PD-1 blockade in classical Hodgkin lymphoma. Study-level background: Intravenous infusions of nivolumab 3 mg/kg reached patients every 2 weeks.

Brentuximab vedotin exposure varied, and every patient relapsed after autologous stem cell transplantation. Assay used: immunoSEQ multiplex PCR; TCRdb lists only in-frame clones, some missing. The data contain 110,000 or so clones, around 89% of them singletons. Comments on this clone: The antigen is not known.

General study findings and limits: What drove the repertoire differences, possibly disease activity or prior therapy, has not been defined. Patients with a complete response exhibited baseline diversity comparable to newly diagnosed patients. Unlike CD8+ TCR diversity, which did not rise significantly by C4D1, CD4+ TCR diversity did.

Looked up from germline, CDR1 is MNHEY and CDR2 is SMNVEV (reference sequence). The CDR3 spans 15 residues. The V gene end was trimmed by 4 bases and the J gene end by 3 bases; junction bases not matched to a gene: 5. The chain has TRBV27 and TRBJ2-1; 8 nucleotides align to TRBD2. The clonotype comes from a human donor with classical Hodgkin lymphoma. The sequencing here drew on peripheral blood mononuclear cells (PBMCs), taken before the second cycle of nivolumab. The CDR3 region has the DNA TGTGCCAGCAGTTCCCTTAGCGGGATCTACAATGAGCAGTTCTTC. This gives the protein CASSSLSGIYNEQFF.